The clone carrying this TCR beta chain has only a few counts. Antigen specificity is unknown. Germline CDR1 is SGHNT and CDR2 is YYREEE (reference sequence). The CDR3 runs 15 residues. The V and J ends lost 4 bases and 5 bases, in that order; junction bases with no gene match: 10. These data belong to a study of metastatic and nonmetastatic thyroid tumors. In the study overall: From malignant and benign thyroid patients, repertoires in blood and in tumor or nodule tissue were compared.

Prior to thyroid surgery, none of the patients had received any treatment. Study-wide findings and caveats: The study reportedly found significantly higher TCR beta diversity in malignant thyroid tumors than benign nodules, in blood and tumor.

In the original workflow: Construction of a distant-metastasis classifier for papillary thyroid cancer relied on CDR3 differences across clinicopathological groups. TCRdb re-processed the PCR reads through MiXCR. The V and J calls shown here were made by TCRdb, not taken from the authors' results. Of about 14,000 clones in the sample, approximately 12% were seen once. Specimen: blood. The V and J genes are TRBV5-4 and TRBJ2-3; 7 nucleotides match TRBD2. This TCR was recovered from a female donor with papillary thyroid cancer or a benign thyroid nodule (not recorded which). Some clones in this sample may be carry-over from other donors' samples. CDR3 in DNA: TGTGCCAGCAGCGTGCGGGCGGGGGAAGGAGATACGCAGTATTTT. It codes for CASSVRAGEGDTQYF.